This TCR beta chain was identified in a study of T cells after yellow fever vaccination. The CDR3 spans 12 residues. Between the trimmed V and J ends, which lost 8 bases and 8 bases, there was a span of 12 bases. Per germline, CDR1 SGHTA and CDR2 FQGNSA. In its sample, this clonotype was seen many times. TCRdb passed the 5' RACE reads through MiXCR, listing each CDR3 protein once. The table shows tens of thousands of distinct CDR3 sequences, with about 10% occurring only once. The rearrangement joins TRBV7-2 to TRBJ1-4; D remains unclear. The sample here was PBMCs, either bulk or a sorted T-cell subset (CD4+, CD8+, memory, or dextramer-sorted; not recorded which), taken around 15 days after the first yellow fever vaccination. The sequence was collected from a man in his late teens or twenties who received the YFV17D yellow fever vaccine. For the CDR3, the DNA is TGTGCCAGCGGGAGGCGCGTGGAAAAACTGTTTTTT. Its protein product is CASGRRVEKLFF.